This T cell receptor (beta chain) appears in the sequencing data of a study of molecular identifiers for immune sequencing clone quantification. The sample holds many counts of this clonotype. Its antigen remains unidentified. Germline V lookup: CDR1 SGHTA, CDR2 FQGNSA. The V and J ends lost 5 bases and 0 bases respectively, with 11 bases between them. The CDR3 spans 16 residues. Study results and limitations: Among effectors, clones above 20 RNA copies held over 98% of molecules; among naive cells, under 1%.

TCRdb fed the PCR reads into MiXCR, producing one record per CDR3 protein. Here the sample spans a few hundred thousand distinct CDR3 sequences, over 20% being singletons. The sample comprised naive CD8+ T cells from blood, with Jurkat cell RNA spiked in. Subset noted: FACS-sorted CD8+CD4-CCR7+CD45RA+ naive T cells. This chain connects TRBV7-2 to TRBJ2-6, with unresolved D. The clonotype originates from a human donor in good health. Some libraries in this study had Jurkat cell RNA spiked in. The CDR3 DNA sequence: TGTGCCAGCAGCGCGACCCCGTACTCTGGGGCCAACGTCCTGACTTTC. Translated: CASSATPYSGANVLTF.